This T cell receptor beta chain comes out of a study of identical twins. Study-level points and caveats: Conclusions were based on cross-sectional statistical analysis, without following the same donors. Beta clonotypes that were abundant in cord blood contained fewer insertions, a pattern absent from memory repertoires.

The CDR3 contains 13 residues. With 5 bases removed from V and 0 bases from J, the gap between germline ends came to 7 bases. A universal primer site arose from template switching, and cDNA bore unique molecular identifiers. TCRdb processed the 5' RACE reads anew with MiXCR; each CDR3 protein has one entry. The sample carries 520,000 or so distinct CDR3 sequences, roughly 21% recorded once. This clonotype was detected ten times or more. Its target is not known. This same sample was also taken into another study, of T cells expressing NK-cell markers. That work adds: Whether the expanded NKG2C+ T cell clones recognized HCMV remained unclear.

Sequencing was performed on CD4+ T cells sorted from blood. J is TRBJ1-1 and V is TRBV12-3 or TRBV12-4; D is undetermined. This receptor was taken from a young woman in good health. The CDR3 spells CASSLLMNTEAFF. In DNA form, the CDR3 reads TGTGCCAGCAGTCTACTGATGAACACTGAAGCTTTCTTT.